These 13 T cell receptor beta chains came from one sample sequenced in a study of blood T cell repertoires in COVID-19. Clones were sequenced by immunoSEQ multiplex PCR, and TCRdb holds only the in-frame ones, with some missing. The data hold approximately 250,000 clones, with nearly 85% observed a single time. The material sequenced was peripheral blood. Source of these receptors: a human donor in a cohort sampled during active COVID-19.

The chain combines TRBV24-1 with TRBJ2-5; 7 bases match TRBD1. The germline V gene has CDR1 KGHDR and CDR2 SFDVKD. The CDR3 runs to 15 residues. Germline trimming cut 5 bases from V and 4 bases from J; bases unmatched to any gene: 9. The CDR3 sequence is CATSVTSAGGETQYF. CDR3 DNA sequence: TGTGCCACCAGTGTCACGTCGGCAGGGGGAGAGACCCAGTACTTC.

The V and J genes are TRBV29-1 and TRBJ1-2; 11 bases agree with TRBD1. Germline assignment: CDR1 SQVTM and CDR2 ANQGSEA. The J segment lost 4 bases and the V segment lost 6 bases, leaving 4 bases of the junction unmatched. The CDR3 has 13 residues. The CDR3 spells CSVSGTGGYGYTF. The CDR3 DNA reads TGCAGCGTCTCCGGGACAGGGGGCTATGGCTACACCTTC.

The chain links TRBV11-3 to TRBJ2-6; 11 nucleotides match TRBD1. Germline CDR1 reads SGHNT; CDR2 reads YENEEA. Trimming cost V 5 bases and J 2 bases; bases outside gene matches: 5. CDR3 length: 17 amino acids. CDR3: CASSPGQGAPGANVLTF. CDR3 coding DNA: TGTGCCAGCAGCCCCGGACAGGGGGCTCCTGGGGCCAACGTCCTGACTTTC.

V usage is TRBV23-1 and J usage is TRBJ1-5, with D perhaps TRBD1 (5 bases). TRBV23-1 is known as an ORF, though its function is uncertain. The ends were cut back, 0 bases at V and 1 base at J, with 13 bases in the middle. The CDR3 covers 17 residues. CDR3 sequence: CASSQSDGGRSNQPQHF. In DNA form, the CDR3 reads TGCGCCAGCAGTCAATCGGACGGGGGACGAAGCAATCAGCCCCAGCATTTT.

The V gene is TRBV5-4, the J gene TRBJ1-6; 7 bases are a match to TRBD1. The CDR3 sequence is 13 residues long. Germline V gene sequence: CDR1 SGHNT, CDR2 YYREEE (reference sequence). The trim removed 5 bases at V and 9 bases at J, leaving 5 bases unmatched. CDR3 sequence reads: CASRRQGGSPLHF. The CDR3 DNA is TGTGCCAGCAGGCGACAGGGCGGTTCACCCCTCCACTTT.

In this sample, this clone turned up many times. The V and J genes are TRBV2 and TRBJ2-3; the D gene is possibly TRBD2 (6 bases). The CDR3 is 20 residues long. V lost 4 bases to trimming and J lost 1 base, with 27 bases between them. CDR1 is SNHLY, CDR2 FYNNEI, per germline. The CDR3 nucleotides are TGTGCCAGCAGTGGCCCTAAGTACCGGGGAGGCCAAACGGGCACAGATACGCAGTATTTT. Translated, it gives CASSGPKYRGGQTGTDTQYF.

The chain employs TRBV2 and TRBJ1-5, with D possibly being TRBD1 (5 bases). This CDR3 is built from 15 residues. V was cut by 7 bases and J by 6 bases, with 19 bases left in between. Germline CDR1 SNHLY, CDR2 FYNNEI. CDR3 nucleotides: TGTGCCAGCAAATGGGGGGACGTCGGAGGTCAGCCCCAGCATTTT. Amino acid sequence: CASKWGDVGGQPQHF.

The rearrangement joins TRBV19 to TRBJ1-3; no clear D. Germline V CDR1 and CDR2: LNHDA, SQIVND (reference sequence). The CDR3 totals 15 residues. V lost 5 bases and J 3 bases, leaving 14 bases between the germline ends. CDR3 DNA sequence: TGTGCCAGTAGTTTCCCCAACGGGGATGGAAACACCATATATTTT. This encodes CASSFPNGDGNTIYF.

This clone was found once. DNA of the CDR3: TGTGCCAGCAACTTAGGATCTAGTGAGCAGTTCTTC. This gives the protein CASNLGSSEQFF. The J gene is TRBJ2-1, the V gene TRBV2; D gene ambiguous. The V gene's germline CDR1 is SNHLY and CDR2 FYNNEI. The ends were cut back, 7 bases at V and 9 bases at J, with 13 bases in the middle. CDR3 length: 12 residues.

The chain is built from TRBV28 and TRBJ2-7; 7 nucleotides match TRBD2. The CDR3 has 15 residues. Germline lookup yields CDR1 MDHEN and CDR2 SYDVKM. Germline trimming cut 7 bases from V and 2 bases from J; bases unmatched to any gene: 11. CDR3 bases: TGTGCCAGCACTCTAGGTGGGAGGGGACCCTACGAGCAGTACTTC. It yields the protein CASTLGGRGPYEQYF.

This sequence joins TRBV12-3 or TRBV12-4 and TRBJ1-2, with unresolved D. The CDR3 is 12 residues long. Trimming took off 8 bases at V and 6 bases at J, with 13 bases between the two ends. CDR3 loop: CASGTNYNGYTF. The CDR3 region has the DNA TGTGCCAGCGGCACAAATTACAATGGCTACACCTTC.

V usage is TRBV5-1 and J usage is TRBJ2-5, with TRBD2 matching 11 bases. J lost 13 bases, V lost 4 bases, and 15 bases had no gene match. Germline V lookup: CDR1 SGHRS, CDR2 YFSETQ. This CDR3 region has 15 residues. The CDR3 region is CASSQGLAGGPYRYF. In DNA form, the CDR3 reads TGCGCCAGCAGCCAGGGGTTAGCGGGGGGGCCCTATCGGTACTTC.

J is TRBJ1-2 and V is TRBV15; 8 bases map to TRBD1. This CDR3 spans 15 amino acids. V shed 2 bases and J 2 bases; nucleotides not matched to a gene: 4. Germline assignment: CDR1 LNHNV and CDR2 YYDKDF (reference sequence). The CDR3 loop reads CATSRPRTGNYGYTF. DNA of the CDR3: TGTGCCACCAGCAGACCCCGGACAGGGAACTATGGCTACACCTTC. Complete variable domain (other parts from reference TRBV15 and TRBJ1-2): DAMVIQNPRYQVTQFGKPVTLSCSQTLNHNVMYWYQQKSSQAPKLLFHYYDKDFNNEADTPDNFQSRRPNTSFCFLDIRSPGLGDTAMYLCATSRPRTGNYGYTFGSGTRLTVV.